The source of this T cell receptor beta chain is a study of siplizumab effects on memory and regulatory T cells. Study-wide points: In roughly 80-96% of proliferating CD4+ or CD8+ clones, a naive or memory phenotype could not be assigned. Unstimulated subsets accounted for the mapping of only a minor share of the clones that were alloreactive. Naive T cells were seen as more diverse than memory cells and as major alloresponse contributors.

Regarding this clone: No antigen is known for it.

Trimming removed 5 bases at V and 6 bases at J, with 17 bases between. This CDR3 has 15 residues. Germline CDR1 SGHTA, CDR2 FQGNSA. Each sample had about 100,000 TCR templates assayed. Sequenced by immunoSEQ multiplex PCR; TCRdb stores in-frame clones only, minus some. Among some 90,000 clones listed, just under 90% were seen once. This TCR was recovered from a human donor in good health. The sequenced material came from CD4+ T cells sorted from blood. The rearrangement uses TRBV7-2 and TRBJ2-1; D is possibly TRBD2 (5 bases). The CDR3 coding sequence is TGTGCCAGCAGCCCGCCCCCCGGGCGGGCCAATGAGCAGTTCTTC. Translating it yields CASSPPPGRANEQFF. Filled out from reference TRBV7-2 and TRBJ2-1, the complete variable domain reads GAGVSQSPSNKVTEKGKDVELRCDPISGHTALYWYRQSLGQGLEFLIYFQGNSAPDKSGLPSDRFSAERTGGSVSTLTIQRTQQEDSAVYLCASSPPPGRANEQFFGPGTRLTVL.